This is a list of T cell receptor beta chains from one sample in a study of T cells expressing NK-cell markers. TCRdb reanalyzed the 5' RACE reads and collapses them to one entry per CDR3 protein, without DNA. The clone table shows some 150,000 distinct CDR3 sequences, with the ten largest holding around 12%. Sequenced: blood T cells: a sorted CD56 or NKG2C T cell subset, CD4+ or CD8+ T cells, or bulk PBMC T cells (not recorded which). These receptors were collected from a man between 18 and 29 years old in good health. Both conserved end residues are part of each CDR3. Fields, in order: V gene, J gene, CDR3 protein.

TRBV12-3/TRBV12-4	TRBJ2-7	CASSLVKGYEQYF
TRBV5-5	TRBJ1-1	CASSFLPGGNEAFF
TRBV12-3/TRBV12-4	TRBJ1-4	CASSLQAKFEKLFF
TRBV28	TRBJ2-1	CASSFPNSYNEQFF
TRBV30	TRBJ2-2	CAWSEDITWNTGELFF
TRBV7-8	TRBJ2-2	CASSYRGLGTGELFF
TRBV7-8	TRBJ2-1	CASSLDGRPNEQFF
TRBV20-1	TRBJ2-1	CSAQDNEGNEQFF
TRBV7-8	TRBJ2-3	CASSRIAGEGSADTQYF
TRBV7-8	TRBJ2-2	CASAKRGGEDTGELFF
TRBV2	TRBJ2-5	CASSEWGQGQETQYF
TRBV7-6	TRBJ2-3	CASSPLTSGRAADTQYF
TRBV29-1	TRBJ1-5	CSAYSNQPQHF
TRBV4-3	TRBJ2-1	CASSQGGVNNEQFF
TRBV11-2	TRBJ2-1	CASSPTSPRTNEQFF
TRBV12-3/TRBV12-4	TRBJ2-1	CASSLGEREWYNEQFF
TRBV7-9	TRBJ2-5	CASSLDFGKGHETQYF
TRBV19	TRBJ2-1	CASSIVLGNEQFF
TRBV11-2	TRBJ2-7	CASNPGTGGDEQYF
TRBV5-4	TRBJ2-2	CASSLGLASDNTGELFF
TRBV23-1	TRBJ2-1	CASSHSSGRWGSYNEQFF
TRBV20-1	TRBJ1-2	CSARRDRDNYGYTF
TRBV19	TRBJ2-3	CASSRFPGQGANTDTQYF
TRBV20-1	TRBJ1-2	CSSTRIGGYTF
TRBV5-1	TRBJ2-3	CASSATLEWRTDTQYF
TRBV7-6	TRBJ2-2	CASSLAGWNTGELFF
TRBV3-1	TRBJ2-2	CASSQETHGELFF
TRBV24-1	TRBJ2-2	CATSDLAANTGELFF
TRBV6-5	TRBJ2-7	CASSYSRGQVSYEQYF
TRBV21-1	TRBJ2-7	CASSKARWVQGHAREQYF
TRBV25-1	TRBJ2-5	CASSDWGRETQYF
TRBV6-1	TRBJ2-7	CASSELAGEQYF
TRBV19	TRBJ2-3	CASSIIVSSGSTDTQYF
TRBV9	TRBJ2-2	CASSVGGGLAGGPSGELFF
TRBV20-1	TRBJ1-1	CSATQMGNTEAFF
TRBV6-1	TRBJ1-6	CASSEAGTYYNSPLHF
TRBV2	TRBJ1-5	CASSGGVWNQPQHF
TRBV13	TRBJ2-6	CASSLGGTGANVLTF
TRBV4-3	TRBJ1-3	CASSQEGSSGNTIYF
TRBV27	TRBJ2-4	CASSFSGGNLAKNIQYF
TRBV11-2	TRBJ1-1	CASSLDLAGGRTEAFF
TRBV7-2	TRBJ2-5	CASSTWEETQYF
TRBV15	TRBJ2-1	CATSRDSGSSVYNEQFF
TRBV5-5	TRBJ1-5	CASSLNPGNQPQHF
TRBV4-3	TRBJ2-1	CASSQDRDSDYYNEQFF
TRBV6-1	TRBJ2-1	CASASTGGFNDEQFF
TRBV11-1	TRBJ2-3	CASSAKVQELGRPTDTQYF
TRBV5-5	TRBJ2-1	CASSSRDRGWNEQFF
TRBV29-1	TRBJ1-5	CSVREPDSNQPQHF
TRBV7-9	TRBJ1-1	CASSPAGATEAFF
TRBV12-3/TRBV12-4	TRBJ2-1	CASSGRGNEQFF
TRBV6-1	TRBJ1-3	CASSDDLGQLSGNTIYF
TRBV7-6	TRBJ2-3	CASSLAGGPPDTQYF
TRBV15	TRBJ2-2	CATSRGLAGRAGELFF
TRBV7-9	TRBJ2-4	CASSPGQGGYKNIQYF
TRBV29-1	TRBJ2-3	CSVESAGVRDTQYF